The clone carrying this T cell receptor (beta chain) was found many times. The antigen is not known. Previously, flow cytometry had revealed CD8+CD57+ cell expansion in the patients chosen for sequencing. No patient had been given any therapy when blood was sampled. The data were taken from a study of CD8+CD57+ T cells in acquired aplastic anemia. Study overall: The study obtained an average of around 3.1 ug of DNA from sorted CD4+ and CD8+ cells. Study outcomes and limitations: Levels of CD8+ Simpson's diversity were not significantly distinct in patients versus controls. It was found that some 31 CD8+ CDR3 sequences were shared between patients and controls.

V gave up 5 bases and J gave up 4 bases, with 11 bases separating them. The CDR3 totals 13 residues. The V gene's germline CDR1 is SSHAT and CDR2 FNYEAQ (reference sequence). Genomic DNA provided the template from which TCR beta VDJ and CDR3 profiles were obtained. TCRdb recomputed calls from the reads with MiXCR, one row per CDR3 protein. The sample carries 100,000 to 150,000 distinct CDR3 sequences, over 30% recorded once. Material: sorted CD4+, CD8+, or CD8+CD57+ T cells (not recorded which) from PBMCs. This sequence joins TRBV7-7 and TRBJ2-5; D unclear. This TCR derives from a human donor with aplastic anemia. The DNA for the CDR3 is TGTGCCAGCAGCACTCCTTTGGGAGAGACCCAGTACTTC. Translating gives CASSTPLGETQYF.